The TCR beta chain under discussion was sequenced for a study of early T cells in non-severe SARS-CoV-2 infection. Whole-study context: The sequenced material was bulk RNA from unsorted whole blood, and its chains were unpaired. Study findings and constraints: VDJdb matching, biased toward anti-spike CD8 responses, missed private and CD4 specificities.

Unique molecular identifiers were attached to individual cDNA molecules. MiXCR, applied by TCRdb to the 5' RACE reads, yields one record per CDR3 protein. This table holds about 81,000 distinct CDR3 sequences, 11% to 15% found once. This clonotype was detected ten times or more. The target antigen is unknown. This sequence was found in an adult who was a healthcare worker with PCR-confirmed SARS-CoV-2 infection or an uninfected control (not recorded which). The sample comprised whole blood.

In nucleotides, the CDR3 is TGTGCCAGCAGTTTAGTCCGCTCTGGGGCCAACGTCCTGACTTTC. Protein product: CASSLVRSGANVLTF. The chain employs TRBV27 and TRBJ2-6; D unresolved. The CDR3 loop spans 15 amino acids. The germline gives CDR1 MNHEY, CDR2 SMNVEV (reference sequence). Trimming left V 2 bases short and J 0 bases short, with 5 bases between.